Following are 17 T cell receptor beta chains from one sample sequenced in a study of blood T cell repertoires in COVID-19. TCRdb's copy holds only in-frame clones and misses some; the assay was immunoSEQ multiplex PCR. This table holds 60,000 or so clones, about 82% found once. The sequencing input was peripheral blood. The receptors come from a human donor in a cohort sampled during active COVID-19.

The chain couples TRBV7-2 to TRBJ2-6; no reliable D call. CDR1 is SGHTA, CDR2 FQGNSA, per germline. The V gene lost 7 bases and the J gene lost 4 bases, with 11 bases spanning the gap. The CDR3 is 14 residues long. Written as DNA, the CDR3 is TGTGCCAGCATGGAGTTAATGGGGGCCAACGTCCTGACTTTC. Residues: CASMELMGANVLTF.

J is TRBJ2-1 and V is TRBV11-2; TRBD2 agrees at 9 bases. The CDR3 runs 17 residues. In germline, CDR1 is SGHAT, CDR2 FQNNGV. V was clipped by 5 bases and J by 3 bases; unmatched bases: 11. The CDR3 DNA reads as TGTGCCAGCAGCCGTATGCGCGGGGGGGCTTTCTACAATGAGCAGTTCTTC. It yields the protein CASSRMRGGAFYNEQFF.

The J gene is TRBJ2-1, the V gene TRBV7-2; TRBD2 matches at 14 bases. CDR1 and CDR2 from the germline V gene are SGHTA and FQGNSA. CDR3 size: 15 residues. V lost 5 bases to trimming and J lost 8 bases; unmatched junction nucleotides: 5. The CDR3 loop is CASSVGGLAGDEQFF. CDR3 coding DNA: TGTGCCAGCAGCGTAGGGGGACTAGCGGGGGATGAGCAGTTCTTC.

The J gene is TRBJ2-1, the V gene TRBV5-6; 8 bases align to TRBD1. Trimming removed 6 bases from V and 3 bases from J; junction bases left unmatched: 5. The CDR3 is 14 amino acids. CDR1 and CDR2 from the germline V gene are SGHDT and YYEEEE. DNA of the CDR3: TGTGCCAGCACCAAAGACAGGGGCTACAATGAGCAGTTCTTC. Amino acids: CASTKDRGYNEQFF.

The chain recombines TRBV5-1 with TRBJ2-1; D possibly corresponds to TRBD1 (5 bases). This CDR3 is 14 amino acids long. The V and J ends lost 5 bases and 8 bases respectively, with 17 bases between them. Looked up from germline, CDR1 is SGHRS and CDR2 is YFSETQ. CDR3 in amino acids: CASRSQGITDEQFF. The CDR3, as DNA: TGCGCCAGCAGGTCCCAGGGTATTACCGATGAGCAGTTCTTC.

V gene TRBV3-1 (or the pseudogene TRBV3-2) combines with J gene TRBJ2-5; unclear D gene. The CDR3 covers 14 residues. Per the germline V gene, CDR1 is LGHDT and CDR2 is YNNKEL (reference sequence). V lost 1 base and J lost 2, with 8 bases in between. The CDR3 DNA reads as TGTGCCAGCAGCCAAGTGGGCCCACAAGAGACCCAGTACTTC. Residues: CASSQVGPQETQYF.

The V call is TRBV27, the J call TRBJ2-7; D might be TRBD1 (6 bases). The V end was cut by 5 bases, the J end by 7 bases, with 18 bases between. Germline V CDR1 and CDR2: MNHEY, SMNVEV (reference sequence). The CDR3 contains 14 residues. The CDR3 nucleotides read TGTGCCAGCAGTATACAGGGATGGACCGTTGAGCAGTACTTC. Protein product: CASSIQGWTVEQYF.

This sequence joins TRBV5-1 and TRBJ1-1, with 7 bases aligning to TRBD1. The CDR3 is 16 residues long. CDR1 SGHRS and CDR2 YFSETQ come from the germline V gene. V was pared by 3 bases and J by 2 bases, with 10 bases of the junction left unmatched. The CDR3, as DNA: TGCGCCAGCAGCTCAGGGACAGTAGGGAGAAACACTGAAGCTTTCTTT. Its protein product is CASSSGTVGRNTEAFF.

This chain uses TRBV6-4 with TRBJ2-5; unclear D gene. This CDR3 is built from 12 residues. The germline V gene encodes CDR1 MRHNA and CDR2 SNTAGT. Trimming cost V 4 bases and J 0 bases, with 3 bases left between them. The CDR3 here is CASSVNQETQYF. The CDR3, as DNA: TGTGCCAGCAGTGTCAACCAAGAGACCCAGTACTTC.

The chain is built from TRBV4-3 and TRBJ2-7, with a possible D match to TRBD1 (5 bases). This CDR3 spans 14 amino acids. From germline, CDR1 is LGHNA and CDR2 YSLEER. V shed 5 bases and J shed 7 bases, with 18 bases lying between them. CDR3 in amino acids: CASSVVKGSGEQYF. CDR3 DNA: TGCGCCAGCAGCGTGGTAAAGGGGTCCGGGGAGCAGTACTTC.

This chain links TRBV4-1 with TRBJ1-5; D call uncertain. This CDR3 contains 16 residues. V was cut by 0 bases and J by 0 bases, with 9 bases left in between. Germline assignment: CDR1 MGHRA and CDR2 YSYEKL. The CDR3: CASSQEVGNSNQPQHF. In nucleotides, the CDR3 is TGCGCCAGCAGCCAAGAGGTCGGGAATAGCAATCAGCCCCAGCATTTT.

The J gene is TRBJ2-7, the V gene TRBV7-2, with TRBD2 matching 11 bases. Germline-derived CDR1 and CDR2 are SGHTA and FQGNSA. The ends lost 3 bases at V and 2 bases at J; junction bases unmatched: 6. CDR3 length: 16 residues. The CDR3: CASSFGLAGPTYEQYF. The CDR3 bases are TGTGCCAGCAGCTTCGGACTAGCGGGCCCCACCTACGAGCAGTACTTC.

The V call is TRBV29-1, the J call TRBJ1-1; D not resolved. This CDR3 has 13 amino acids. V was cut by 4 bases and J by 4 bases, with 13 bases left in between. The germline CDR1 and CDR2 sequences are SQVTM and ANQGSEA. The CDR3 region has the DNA TGCAGCGTTGTAGCCGCGGCGGGCACTGAAGCTTTCTTT. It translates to CSVVAAAGTEAFF.

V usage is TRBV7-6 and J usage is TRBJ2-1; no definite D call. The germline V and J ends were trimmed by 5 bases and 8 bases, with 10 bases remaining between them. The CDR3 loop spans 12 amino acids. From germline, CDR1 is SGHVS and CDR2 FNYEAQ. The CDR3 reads CASSPIRHEQFF. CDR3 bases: TGTGCCAGCAGCCCTATTCGCCATGAGCAGTTCTTC.

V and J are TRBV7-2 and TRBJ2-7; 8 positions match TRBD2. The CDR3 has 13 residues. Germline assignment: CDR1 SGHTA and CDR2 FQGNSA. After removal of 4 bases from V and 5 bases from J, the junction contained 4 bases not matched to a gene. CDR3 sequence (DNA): TGTGCCAGCAGCTCGGGAGGGTTCAACGAGCAGTACTTC. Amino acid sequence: CASSSGGFNEQYF. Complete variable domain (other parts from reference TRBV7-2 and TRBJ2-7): GAGVSQSPSNKVTEKGKDVELRCDPISGHTALYWYRQSLGQGLEFLIYFQGNSAPDKSGLPSDRFSAERTGGSVSTLTIQRTQQEDSAVYLCASSSGGFNEQYFGPGTRLTVT.

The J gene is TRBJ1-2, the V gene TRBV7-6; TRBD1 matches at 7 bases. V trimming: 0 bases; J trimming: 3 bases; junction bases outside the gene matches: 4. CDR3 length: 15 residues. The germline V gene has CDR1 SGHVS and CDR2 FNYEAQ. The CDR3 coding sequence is TGTGCCAGCAGCTTAGCGGACACAGGGGACTATGGCTACACCTTC. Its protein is CASSLADTGDYGYTF.

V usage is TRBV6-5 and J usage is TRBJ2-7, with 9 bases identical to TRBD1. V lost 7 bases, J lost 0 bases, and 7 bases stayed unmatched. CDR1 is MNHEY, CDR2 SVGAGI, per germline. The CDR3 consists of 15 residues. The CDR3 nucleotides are TGTGCCAGCAAAGAAACAGGGGGCGTCTCCTACGAGCAGTACTTC. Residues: CASKETGGVSYEQYF.